This T cell receptor (beta chain) is drawn from a study of CD8 T cells in ankylosing spondylitis. This clonotype was counted many times. Its cognate antigen is unknown. Notes on the study in general: Earlier authors reported some of these motif variants in reactive arthritis synovial fluid and blood. Disease-linked clones were found to be CD8+ and relatively rare in peripheral blood. Reported data indicate significant enrichment of disease-linked clones within matched ankylosing spondylitis synovial fluid.

With molecular barcodes, quantitative 5'-RACE was used to make the TCR beta libraries. One entry per CDR3 protein results from TCRdb running MiXCR on the 5' RACE reads. The table lists 40,000 to 50,000 distinct CDR3 sequences, around 2.9% of them singletons. The clonotype was recovered from a male donor with ankylosing spondylitis or in good health (not recorded which). The sequencing input was blood, either unsorted or a sorted T cell fraction (not recorded which).

The CDR3 nucleotides read TGTGCCAGCAGCGTAGAGGACACCGGGGAGCTGTTTTTT. Translated, it gives CASSVEDTGELFF. The chain carries TRBV9 and TRBJ2-2, with no clear D. The CDR3 is 13 residues long. CDR1 is SGDLS, CDR2 YYNGEE, per germline. The germline V and J ends were trimmed by 0 bases and 3 bases, with 3 bases remaining between them.